The entry below gives a single TCR beta chain sequence along with its context. What it binds is not known. The CDR3 has 16 amino acids. V gave up 6 bases and J gave up 6 bases; unmatched junction bases: 16. From germline, CDR1 is KGHSH and CDR2 LQKENI. Using immunoSEQ multiplex PCR, the repertoire was profiled, and TCRdb retains in-frame clones only, with some absent. The sample lists some 64,000 clones, approximately 83% occurring once. The sample is drawn from a study of OX40 agonist ivuxolimab in advanced cancers. Study-level findings and limits: Low normalized T-cell clonal expansion also characterized some of the nonresponders. CD8+ T cells were the subset that, on average, had more expanded clones than CD4+.

The J gene is TRBJ2-7, the V gene TRBV18; TRBD1 matches 8 bases. The origin of this receptor is an adult with an advanced solid tumor such as melanoma, head and neck, liver or kidney cancer. The input for sequencing was CD4+ or CD8+ T cells sorted from blood, taken in a trial of the OX40 agonist ivuxolimab. The CDR3 here is CASSPTTGGISVEQYF. The CDR3 nucleotides are TGTGCCAGCTCTCCTACAACAGGGGGTATCAGCGTCGAGCAGTACTTC.